A single sample gave rise to the 9 T cell receptor beta chains below, sequenced in a study of blood T cell repertoires in COVID-19. Produced via immunoSEQ multiplex PCR; TCRdb's table is partial and in-frame only. The sample lists about 87,000 clones; over 75% were seen once. Specimen: peripheral blood. The receptor source for this set is a woman in her sixties or seventies with acute or convalescent COVID-19.

The chain links TRBV30 to TRBJ1-5, with D unresolved. Germline loops: CDR1 GTSNPN, CDR2 SVGIG (reference sequence). This CDR3 spans 15 amino acids. V lost 0 bases, J lost 1 base, and 10 bases lay in between. As DNA, the CDR3 is TGTGCCTGGAGTGTATCCCGCAGGAGCAATCAGCCCCAGCATTTT. Its protein product is CAWSVSRRSNQPQHF. The variable domain in full, completed from reference TRBV30 and TRBJ1-5, reads SQTIHQWPATLVQPVGSPLSLECTVEGTSNPNLYWYRQAAGRGLQLLFYSVGIGQISSEVPQNLSASRPQDRQFILSSKKLLLSDSGFYLCAWSVSRRSNQPQHFGDGTRLSIL.

The CDR3 reads CASSLGSQNEQFF. The DNA for the CDR3 is TGTGCCAGCAGCTTAGGTAGCCAAAATGAGCAGTTCTTC. The chain carries TRBV7-8 and TRBJ2-1; D is undetermined. CDR3 length equals 13 residues. V shed 1 base and J shed 7 bases, with 8 bases lying between them. From germline, CDR1 is SGHVS and CDR2 FQNEAQ.

The chain couples TRBV5-1 to TRBJ1-2; 8 bases are shared with TRBD1. In germline, CDR1 is SGHRS, CDR2 YFSETQ. Trimming cost V 6 bases and J 5 bases; bases outside gene matches: 6. The CDR3 is 13 amino acids. The CDR3 reads CASTFDRGYGYTF. The DNA for the CDR3 is TGCGCCAGCACCTTCGACAGGGGATATGGCTACACCTTC.

The V call is TRBV18, the J call TRBJ1-1; D not certain. Trimming left V 2 bases short and J 3 bases short, with 10 bases between. Germline CDR1 is KGHSH and CDR2 is LQKENI. The CDR3 extends over 14 amino acids. This chain's CDR3 is CASSPYVEDTEAFF. In DNA form, the CDR3 reads TGTGCCAGCTCACCATACGTTGAGGACACTGAAGCTTTCTTT.

V and J are TRBV14 and TRBJ1-6; maybe TRBD1 (6 bases). CDR3 length: 15 residues. CDR1 is SGHDN, CDR2 FVKESK, per germline. The V end lost 7 bases, the J end lost 7 bases, and 17 bases lay between the germline ends. As DNA, the CDR3 is TGTGCCAGCAACCACAAAGGGGGGGGAAATTCACCCCTCCACTTT. Protein sequence: CASNHKGGGNSPLHF.

As regards this clone: No conserved phenylalanine or tryptophan is present at the end of the CDR3, so a read error is the likely explanation. The chain recombines TRBV6-1 with TRBJ1-2; D remains ambiguous. This CDR3 contains 14 residues. V was shortened by 2 bases and J by 8 bases, with 15 bases between the two germline ends. CDR1 is MNHNS and CDR2 is SASEGT in the germline V gene. The CDR3 sequence is CASSESRNSMGYTL. CDR3 nucleotides: TGTGCCAGCAGTGAAAGCAGGAACTCTATGGGCTACACCCTC.

The chain joins TRBV30 to TRBJ2-3, with 8 bases fitting TRBD1. V lost 4 bases, J lost 4 bases, and 4 bases stayed unmatched. Looked up from germline, CDR1 is GTSNPN and CDR2 is SVGIG (reference sequence). CDR3 length: 13 amino acids. CDR3: CAWTGGSADTQYF. The CDR3 bases are TGTGCCTGGACAGGGGGCAGCGCAGATACGCAGTATTTT.

V is TRBV12-3 or TRBV12-4 and J is TRBJ1-5; D gene ambiguous. V was shortened by 4 bases and J by 6 bases, with 7 bases between the two germline ends. The CDR3 covers 12 residues. The chain's CDR3 is CASSSRGQPQHF. The CDR3 DNA is TGTGCCAGCAGTTCCCGAGGTCAGCCCCAGCATTTT.

The chain recombines TRBV6-6 with TRBJ2-5, with 9 bases matching TRBD2. This CDR3 is built from 15 residues. Germline V gene data show CDR1 as MNHNY and CDR2 as SVGAGI (reference sequence). V was pared by 4 bases and J by 2 bases, with 5 bases of the junction left unmatched. The CDR3 loop is CASSSLAGTQETQYF. Written as DNA, the CDR3 is TGTGCCAGCAGTTCCCTAGCGGGGACTCAAGAGACCCAGTACTTC.